The present TCR beta chain was sequenced within a study of identical twins. This clonotype was observed a few times. What it binds is unknown. Unique molecular identifiers were in the cDNA, with template-switch universal primer binding. TCRdb reprocessed the 5' RACE reads with MiXCR, giving one entry per CDR3 protein. The table shows some 500,000 distinct CDR3 sequences, with 9% to 10% occurring only once. Trimming shortened V by 10 bases and J by 3 bases, and 22 bases separated the two germline ends. Germline V lookup: CDR1 MNHEY, CDR2 SVGEGT. The CDR3 sequence is 16 residues long. Findings and limits, study-wide: Out-of-frame TCR alpha sharing observed in monozygotic twins exceeded model estimates. One should note that invariant MAIT and iNKT cells could partly confound zero-insertion analyses.

The same data also went into a second study, on yellow fever vaccine responses in identical twins.

This receptor was taken from a young woman in good health. The chain recombines TRBV6-2 or TRBV6-3 with TRBJ2-1; D might be TRBD2 (5 bases). Input material: PBMCs. The CDR3 reads CATLTRGSFSYNEQFF. CDR3 in DNA: TGTGCCACCCTTACGAGAGGGTCGTTTAGCTACAATGAGCAGTTCTTC.